This TCR beta chain appears in the sequencing data of a study of blood T cell repertoires in COVID-19. Looking at the study overall: Sites in the United States, Italy and Spain provided acute and convalescent COVID-19 samples. T cells, B-cell-depleted T cells, or PBMCs supplied cDNA or gDNA.

Original processing methods: Nucleated cell number was recorded as an estimate derived from reference gene primer amplification. Sequencing was performed with immunoSEQ multiplex PCR; in TCRdb, only in-frame clones are kept and a portion is missing. The V and J calls and the clone size are those of that table, but D and trimming were determined from the DNA. In the table there are 20,000 to 25,000 clones, approximately 91% of which are singletons. The source material was peripheral blood. The receptor comes from a human donor in a cohort sampled during active COVID-19. The donor label of this sample is uncertain.

For the CDR3, the DNA is TGTGCCACCAGCTTGGCGAGCGGGAGGAGGACCGGGGAGCTGTTTTTT. Residues: CATSLASGRRTGELFF. The V gene is TRBV24-1, the J gene TRBJ2-2, with TRBD2 matching over 9 bases. The CDR3 extends over 16 amino acids. CDR1 is KGHDR, CDR2 SFDVKD, per germline. V shed 7 bases, J shed 5 bases, and the junction held 10 bases outside the gene matches.